Listed below are T cell receptor beta chains from one sample, sequenced in a study of long-term antiretroviral therapy in people with HIV. Clones were read by immunoSEQ multiplex PCR, and TCRdb kept only the in-frame ones, dropping some. The sample gives more than 25,000 clones, 97% of which show up once; approximately 2% is in the top ten. Sample: unsorted PBMCs, taken 7.6 years after starting antiretroviral therapy. All receptors derive from a man aged 25-45 years with HIV. CDR3s include the opening cysteine and the closing phenylalanine or tryptophan. Each record gives: V gene, D gene, J gene, CDR3 protein, CDR3 DNA. A D gene is named only where the DNA matches it firmly.

v_gene: TRBV7-9
d_gene: -
j_gene: TRBJ2-2
CDR3aa: CASSSYTGELFF
CDR3nt: TGTGCCAGCAGCTCGTACACCGGGGAGCTGTTTTTT

v_gene: TRBV4-2
d_gene: TRBD2
j_gene: TRBJ2-1
CDR3aa: CASSHRAVAGINNEQFF
CDR3nt: TGTGCCAGCAGCCATCGAGCGGTAGCGGGGATCAACAATGAGCAGTTCTTC

v_gene: TRBV4-2
d_gene: TRBD1
j_gene: TRBJ1-6
CDR3aa: CASSLGGQGGSPLHF
CDR3nt: TGTGCCAGCAGCCTTGGGGGACAGGGGGGTTCACCCCTCCACTTT

v_gene: TRBV9
d_gene: -
j_gene: TRBJ1-6
CDR3aa: CASGDLNSPLHF
CDR3nt: TGTGCCAGCGGGGACTTGAATTCACCCCTCCACTTT

v_gene: TRBV15
d_gene: TRBD1
j_gene: TRBJ2-5
CDR3aa: CATSTPQGGQETQYF
CDR3nt: TGTGCCACCAGCACCCCACAGGGGGGCCAAGAGACCCAGTACTTC

v_gene: TRBV4-1
d_gene: -
j_gene: TRBJ1-3
CDR3aa: CASSQDRRSSGNTIYF
CDR3nt: TGCGCCAGCAGCCAAGATCGACGGAGCTCTGGAAACACCATATATTTT

v_gene: TRBV7-7
d_gene: -
j_gene: TRBJ1-1
CDR3aa: CASSLSRNTEAFF
CDR3nt: TGTGCTAGCAGCTTATCTCGGAACACTGAAGCTTTCTTT

v_gene: TRBV9
d_gene: -
j_gene: TRBJ1-1
CDR3aa: CASSPSGSGAEAFF
CDR3nt: TGTGCCAGCAGCCCAAGTGGGAGTGGGGCTGAAGCTTTCTTT

v_gene: TRBV9
d_gene: -
j_gene: TRBJ1-2
CDR3aa: CASSVADGTEYGYTF
CDR3nt: TGTGCCAGCAGCGTAGCTGACGGGACTGAGTATGGCTACACCTTC

v_gene: TRBV4-3
d_gene: -
j_gene: TRBJ2-5
CDR3aa: CASSQRGETQYF
CDR3nt: TGCGCCAGCAGCCAGAGGGGGGAGACCCAGTACTTC

v_gene: TRBV19
d_gene: -
j_gene: TRBJ1-1
CDR3aa: CASKRGGTEAFF
CDR3nt: TGTGCCAGTAAGAGGGGCGGCACTGAAGCTTTCTTT

v_gene: TRBV7-3
d_gene: TRBD2
j_gene: TRBJ2-1
CDR3aa: CASSLDPGTIYNEQFF
CDR3nt: TGTGCCAGCAGCTTAGATCCGGGGACTATATACAATGAGCAGTTCTTC

v_gene: TRBV2
d_gene: TRBD2
j_gene: TRBJ2-1
CDR3aa: CAILAGDVEQFF
CDR3nt: TGTGCCATACTAGCGGGAGATGTTGAGCAGTTCTTC

v_gene: TRBV7-2
d_gene: TRBD2
j_gene: TRBJ2-5
CDR3aa: CASSRTSLQETQYF
CDR3nt: TGTGCCAGCTCAAGGACTAGCCTTCAAGAGACCCAGTACTTC

v_gene: TRBV29-1
d_gene: -
j_gene: TRBJ2-7
CDR3aa: CSVEDRYEQYF
CDR3nt: TGCAGCGTCGAGGACAGATACGAGCAGTACTTC

v_gene: TRBV2
d_gene: TRBD2
j_gene: TRBJ2-7
CDR3aa: CARGTSNSYEQYF
CDR3nt: TGTGCCAGGGGGACTAGCAATTCCTACGAGCAGTACTTC

v_gene: TRBV25-1
d_gene: TRBD1
j_gene: TRBJ1-2
CDR3aa: CASSQGDGRLEGYTF
CDR3nt: TGTGCCAGCAGTCAGGGGGACGGACGCTTAGAGGGCTACACCTTC

v_gene: TRBV2
d_gene: TRBD2
j_gene: TRBJ2-3
CDR3aa: CASSRSSGLAGGVDTQYF
CDR3nt: TGTGCCAGCAGTCGCTCGTCCGGACTAGCGGGGGGGGTAGATACGCAGTATTTT

v_gene: TRBV14
d_gene: -
j_gene: TRBJ2-7
CDR3aa: CASSQGPTVTYEQYF
CDR3nt: TGTGCCAGCAGCCAAGGGCCGACAGTTACCTACGAGCAGTACTTC

v_gene: TRBV6-5
d_gene: -
j_gene: TRBJ1-6
CDR3aa: CASSWVRENSPLHF
CDR3nt: TGTGCCAGCAGTTGGGTCAGGGAGAATTCACCCCTCCACTTT

v_gene: TRBV6-6
d_gene: -
j_gene: TRBJ1-6
CDR3aa: CASGGDGGPLHF
CDR3nt: TGTGCCAGCGGGGGGGACGGTGGGCCCCTCCACTTT

v_gene: TRBV5-1
d_gene: -
j_gene: TRBJ1-1
CDR3aa: CASSFTGGGDTEAFF
CDR3nt: TGCGCCAGCAGCTTCACCGGTGGGGGAGACACTGAAGCTTTCTTT

v_gene: TRBV6-5
d_gene: TRBD1
j_gene: TRBJ1-2
CDR3aa: CASRPTGGVGYTF
CDR3nt: TGTGCCAGCAGGCCCACAGGGGGAGTTGGCTACACCTTC

v_gene: TRBV19
d_gene: TRBD1
j_gene: TRBJ1-2
CDR3aa: CASTRRGTGEGERPGYTF
CDR3nt: TGTGCCAGTACAAGACGCGGGACAGGGGAAGGTGAGAGACCTGGCTACACCTTC

v_gene: TRBV6-5
d_gene: -
j_gene: TRBJ2-2
CDR3aa: CASSYSRVTGELFF
CDR3nt: TGTGCCAGCAGTTACTCGCGGGTTACCGGGGAGCTGTTTTTT

v_gene: TRBV4-1
d_gene: -
j_gene: TRBJ2-5
CDR3aa: CASSQERVQETQYF
CDR3nt: TGCGCCAGCAGCCAAGAGAGGGTTCAAGAGACCCAGTACTTC

v_gene: TRBV5-1
d_gene: -
j_gene: TRBJ1-1
CDR3aa: CASSLSQGGTEAFF
CDR3nt: TGCGCCAGCAGCTTGTCGCAGGGAGGCACTGAAGCTTTCTTT

v_gene: TRBV5-8
d_gene: -
j_gene: TRBJ1-1
CDR3aa: CASSWGGTEAFF
CDR3nt: TGTGCCAGCAGTTGGGGGGGCACTGAAGCTTTCTTT